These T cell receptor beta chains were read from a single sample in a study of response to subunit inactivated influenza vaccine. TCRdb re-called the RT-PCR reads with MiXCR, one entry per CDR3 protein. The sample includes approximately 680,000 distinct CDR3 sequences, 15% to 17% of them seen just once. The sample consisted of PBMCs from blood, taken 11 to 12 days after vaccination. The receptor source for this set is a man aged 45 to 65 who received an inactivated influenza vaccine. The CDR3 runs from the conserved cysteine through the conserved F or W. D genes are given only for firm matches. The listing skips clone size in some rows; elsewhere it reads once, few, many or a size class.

CASRYSGTPNNEQFF TGCGCCAGCAGATATAGCGGGACCCCTAACAATGAGCAGTTCTTC 15 TRBV5-1 NA TRBD2 TRBJ2-1
CASSDRASTDTQYF TGTGCCAGCAGCGACCGAGCCAGCACAGATACGCAGTATTTT 14 TRBV9 few NA TRBJ2-3
CASSQVCNHEQYF TGTGCCAGCAGCCAAGTTTGTAATCACGAGCAGTACTTC 13 TRBV3-1 NA NA TRBJ2-7
CASSVSDRYNEQFF TGTGCCAGCAGCGTTTCGGACAGGTACAATGAGCAGTTCTTC 14 TRBV9 once TRBD1 TRBJ2-1
CSVVPAGAPGTQYF TGCAGCGTTGTCCCAGCGGGGGCGCCAGGTACGCAGTATTTT 14 TRBV29-1 NA TRBD2 TRBJ2-3
CASSQSASYTDTQYF TGTGCCAGCAGCCAATCAGCTTCCTACACAGATACGCAGTATTTT 15 TRBV7-2 NA NA TRBJ2-3
CASSEARQYF TGTGCCAGCAGTGAAGCAAGGCAGTACTTC 10 TRBV6-1 NA NA TRBJ2-7
CASSWGGQSSYEQYF TGTGCCAGCTCTTGGGGGGGCCAAAGCTCCTACGAGCAGTACTTC 15 TRBV12-3/TRBV12-4 few NA TRBJ2-7
CASSLDQQETQYF TGCGCCAGCAGCTTGGACCAACAAGAGACCCAGTACTTC 13 TRBV5-1 NA NA TRBJ2-5
CASSAFSGATYEQYF TGTGCCAGCAGCGCATTTTCAGGTGCCACCTACGAGCAGTACTTC 15 TRBV7-6 NA NA TRBJ2-7
CSARGLQGTHEQYF TGCAGTGCTAGAGGCCTACAGGGGACCCACGAGCAGTACTTC 14 TRBV20-1 few TRBD1 TRBJ2-7
CASSQDRGPSPYGYTF TGCGCCAGCAGCCAAGATCGGGGCCCTTCCCCCTATGGCTACACCTTC 16 TRBV4-1 NA NA TRBJ1-2
CASSFKAGDGYTF TGTGCCAGCAGTTTCAAGGCAGGGGATGGCTACACCTTC 13 TRBV12-3/TRBV12-4 few NA TRBJ1-2
CASSLVGTGNNQPQHF TGTGCCAGCAGTTTAGTTGGGACAGGGAATAATCAGCCCCAGCATTTT 16 TRBV12-3/TRBV12-4 NA TRBD1 TRBJ1-5
CATSDIGTSGRAVETQYF TGTGCCACCAGTGATATAGGGACTAGCGGGAGGGCTGTCGAGACCCAGTACTTC 18 TRBV24-1 few TRBD2 TRBJ2-5
CASSPLVFMNTEAFF TGTGCCAGCAGCCCCCTTGTATTCATGAACACTGAAGCTTTCTTT 15 TRBV6-1 NA NA TRBJ1-1
CASSLVGRTHTDTQYF TGTGCCAGCAGCTTAGTCGGGAGGACACACACAGATACGCAGTATTTT 16 TRBV11-2 NA TRBD2 TRBJ2-3
CARKTSGRYNEQFF TGTGCCCGAAAGACTAGCGGGAGATACAATGAGCAGTTCTTC 14 TRBV30 NA TRBD2 TRBJ2-1
CATSALPGTADNEQFF TGTGCCACCAGTGCCCTACCCGGGACAGCCGACAATGAGCAGTTCTTC 16 TRBV24-1 NA TRBD1 TRBJ2-1
CASSLADQTQYF TGTGCCAGCAGCTTAGCAGATCAGACCCAGTACTTC 12 TRBV7-9 many NA TRBJ2-5
CASSSQGKGVYEQYF TGTGCCAGCAGCTCGCAGGGAAAGGGGGTCTACGAGCAGTACTTC 15 TRBV11-2 few NA TRBJ2-7
CASSFGTAQYYNEQFF TGTGCCAGCAGCTTTGGGACTGCCCAATATTACAATGAGCAGTTCTTC 16 TRBV5-6 few NA TRBJ2-1
CATIVPHEQYF TGTGCCACCATCGTCCCCCACGAGCAGTACTTC 11 TRBV24-1 few NA TRBJ2-7
CASSLLKGNNSPLHF TGTGCCAGCAGCTTGCTAAAGGGGAATAATTCACCCCTCCACTTT 15 TRBV5-4 NA NA TRBJ1-6
CASSLDWNEQYF TGCGCCAGCAGCTTGGATTGGAACGAGCAGTACTTC 12 TRBV5-1 few NA TRBJ2-7
CASSFGFSSSYNEQFF TGCGCCAGCAGCTTTGGATTCTCAAGCTCCTACAATGAGCAGTTCTTC 16 TRBV5-1 many NA TRBJ2-1
CASSSPGLESSYEQYF TGTGCCAGCAGCTCGCCGGGACTAGAGAGCTCCTACGAGCAGTACTTC 16 TRBV5-6 NA TRBD2 TRBJ2-7
CSVEGLAGVPDTQYF TGCAGCGTTGAAGGGCTAGCGGGAGTCCCAGATACGCAGTATTTT 15 TRBV29-1 NA TRBD2 TRBJ2-3
CASRKGLATDIAYNEQFF TGTGCCAGCAGGAAGGGACTAGCCACAGATATCGCCTACAATGAGCAGTTCTTC 18 TRBV13 few TRBD2 TRBJ2-1
CSAREIGGYTF TGCAGTGCTAGAGAAATCGGTGGCTACACCTTC 11 TRBV20-1 few NA TRBJ1-2
CASRHSPGPQEAQYF TGTGCCAGCAGACACTCCCCGGGACCGCAAGAGGCCCAGTACTTC 15 TRBV12-3/TRBV12-4 few NA TRBJ2-5
CASSLNVGAFF TGTGCCAGCAGTTTGAACGTGGGTGCTTTCTTT 11 TRBV12-3/TRBV12-4 NA NA TRBJ1-1
CASSYSGSHQPQHF TGTGCCAGCAGTTACTCGGGCTCCCACCAGCCCCAGCATTTT 14 TRBV6-2/TRBV6-3 few NA TRBJ1-5
CASSLGSRETDTQYF TGCGCCAGCAGCTTGGGGTCGCGTGAAACAGATACGCAGTATTTT 15 TRBV5-1 few NA TRBJ2-3